Following are 29 T cell receptor beta chains from one sample sequenced in a study of cytomegalovirus exposure and HLA in healthy donors. Primers included in the PCR were 60 Vbeta and 13 Jbeta primers. The table came from immunoSEQ multiplex PCR; TCRdb's copy has only in-frame clones and leaves some out. The table has some 150,000 clones, just under 80% seen once; the top ten hold roughly 1.2%. The sequencing sample was made of PBMCs. Receptor source: a woman aged 45-60 years in good health and CMV-seronegative.

This CDR3 reads CASSVGGGAADTQYF. CDR3 in DNA: TGTGCCAGCAGCGTCGGCGGGGGGGCTGCCGATACGCAGTATTTT. The J gene is TRBJ2-3, the V gene TRBV9, with TRBD2 matching 9 bases. The ends lost 2 bases at V and 6 bases at J; junction bases unmatched: 7. Per the germline V gene, CDR1 is SGDLS and CDR2 is YYNGEE. This CDR3 spans 15 amino acids. Using reference TRBV9 and TRBJ2-3 for the parts outside the CDR3, the full variable domain is DSGVTQTPKHLITATGQRVTLRCSPRSGDLSVYWYQQSLDQGLQFLIQYYNGEERAKGNILERFSAQQFPDLHSELNLSSLELGDSALYFCASSVGGGAADTQYFGPGTRLTVL.

The V call is TRBV19, the J call TRBJ1-2; D unresolved. This CDR3 has 11 residues. Germline V lookup: CDR1 LNHDA, CDR2 SQIVND (reference sequence). The V end lost 5 bases, the J end lost 6 bases, and 7 bases lay between the germline ends. CDR3 in amino acids: CASSLGDGYTF. Written as DNA, the CDR3 is TGTGCCAGTAGTTTAGGCGATGGCTACACCTTC.

This clone was observed a handful of times. This chain joins TRBV28 and TRBJ2-7; 10 bases are a match to TRBD1. V gave up 6 bases and J gave up 2 bases; unmatched junction bases: 4. The CDR3 has 14 residues. Per germline, CDR1 MDHEN and CDR2 SYDVKM. The CDR3 here is CASRPGQGTYEQYF. The CDR3 nucleotides read TGTGCCAGCAGGCCGGGACAGGGGACCTACGAGCAGTACTTC.

This clone appeared a few times. V and J are TRBV27 and TRBJ2-7; 11 bases align to TRBD1. Per germline, CDR1 MNHEY and CDR2 SMNVEV (reference sequence). This CDR3 is built from 15 residues. V trimming: 5 bases; J trimming: 2 bases; junction bases outside the gene matches: 5. CDR3 protein: CASSAGTGGAYEQYF. The CDR3 coding sequence is TGTGCCAGCAGTGCCGGGACAGGGGGGGCCTACGAGCAGTACTTC.

The J gene is TRBJ2-3, the V gene TRBV28; TRBD1 might be the D (6 bases). Trimming took off 5 bases at V and 2 bases at J, with 26 bases between the two ends. The V gene's germline CDR1 is MDHEN and CDR2 SYDVKM. This CDR3 comprises 19 residues. CDR3 bases: TGTGCCAGCAGTAACCCGTTGGGGGCGTCCCGAAGAAACACAGATACGCAGTATTTT. Its translation: CASSNPLGASRRNTDTQYF. Drawing the rest from reference TRBV28 and TRBJ2-3, the complete variable domain is DVKVTQSSRYLVKRTGEKVFLECVQDMDHENMFWYRQDPGLGLRLIYFSYDVKMKEKGDIPEGYSVSREKKERFSLILESASTNQTSMYLCASSNPLGASRRNTDTQYFGPGTRLTVL.

The chain has TRBV5-4 and TRBJ2-2; TRBD2 aligns across 16 bases. V lost 5 bases, J lost 2 bases, and 6 bases stayed unmatched. Germline V gene sequence: CDR1 SGHNT, CDR2 YYREEE (reference sequence). The CDR3 consists of 18 residues. Written as DNA, the CDR3 is TGTGCCAGCAGTCATGGGACTAGCGGGGGGGCCAACACCGGGGAGCTGTTTTTT. Encoded protein: CASSHGTSGGANTGELFF.

This clone was recorded once. V usage is TRBV13 and J usage is TRBJ1-2, with D unclear. This CDR3 is built from 15 residues. V was cut by 1 base and J by 2 bases, with 11 bases left in between. Germline V gene data show CDR1 as PRHDT and CDR2 as FYEKMQ (reference sequence). The CDR3 reads CASSLAPGKNYGYTF. As DNA, the CDR3 is TGTGCCAGCAGCTTAGCTCCGGGTAAGAACTATGGCTACACCTTC.

The V and J genes are TRBV2 and TRBJ1-2; 7 nucleotides match TRBD1. After removal of 7 bases from V and 5 bases from J, the junction contained 10 bases not matched to a gene. The CDR3 sequence is 14 residues long. CDR1 is SNHLY, CDR2 FYNNEI, per germline. CDR3 loop: CASILEQGLYGYTF. CDR3 bases: TGTGCCAGCATCTTAGAACAGGGGTTGTATGGCTACACCTTC.

The rearrangement links TRBV5-6 to TRBJ1-5; the D is unclear. Germline loops: CDR1 SGHDT, CDR2 YYEEEE. V shed 3 bases and J shed 7 bases, with 14 bases lying between them. The CDR3 is 14 residues long. CDR3 region: CASSSMRMLQPQHF. CDR3 coding DNA: TGTGCCAGCAGCTCAATGAGGATGTTACAGCCCCAGCATTTT. Together with reference TRBV5-6 and TRBJ1-5, the CDR3 gives the full variable domain: DAGVTQSPTHLIKTRGQQVTLRCSPKSGHDTVSWYQQALGQGPQFIFQYYEEEERQRGNFPDRFSGHQFPNYSSELNVNALLLGDSALYLCASSSMRMLQPQHFGDGTRLSIL.

CDR3 residues: CASRWTGRETQYF. The CDR3 DNA follows: TGTGCCAGCCGATGGACAGGGCGAGAGACCCAGTACTTC. This rearrangement joins TRBV25-1 to TRBJ2-5; 8 bases map to TRBD1. Germline V gene sequence: CDR1 MGHDK, CDR2 SYGVNS. This CDR3 spans 13 amino acids. Trimming took 8 bases from V and 4 from J; bases not matched to a gene: 6.

The CDR3 loop is CASSLHRTSGDNEQFF. The CDR3 bases are TGTGCCAGCTCACTCCATCGGACTAGCGGGGACAATGAGCAGTTCTTC. V is TRBV18 and J is TRBJ2-1, with 12 bases identical to TRBD2. CDR1 is KGHSH, CDR2 LQKENI, per germline. This CDR3 has 16 residues. V shed 4 bases and J 5 bases; nucleotides not matched to a gene: 6.

The rearrangement uses TRBV27 and TRBJ2-2; 7 bases fit TRBD2. CDR1 and CDR2 from the germline V gene are MNHEY and SMNVEV (reference sequence). Unmatched junction bases numbered 14, after V lost 8 bases and J lost 5 bases. This CDR3 comprises 16 residues. For the CDR3, the DNA is TGTGCCAGCGCTGTGGAGGGTCAGGGAGGGACCGGGGAGCTGTTTTTT. Encoded protein: CASAVEGQGGTGELFF.

This chain connects TRBV30 to TRBJ2-1; 9 bases map to TRBD2. The V gene end was trimmed by 2 bases and the J gene end by 12 bases; junction bases not matched to a gene: 14. The germline CDR1 and CDR2 sequences are GTSNPN and SVGIG (reference sequence). The CDR3 runs 15 residues. CDR3 protein: CAWSPSGRLEETQFF. CDR3 nucleotides: TGTGCCTGGAGTCCGAGCGGGAGGTTAGAGGAGACGCAGTTCTTC.

The chain uses TRBV4-3 and TRBJ2-5; 9 nucleotides match TRBD2. Germline-derived CDR1 and CDR2 are LGHNA and YSLEER. The trim removed 0 bases at V and 1 base at J, leaving 6 bases unmatched. The CDR3 is 17 residues long. The DNA for the CDR3 is TGCGCCAGCAGCCAAGATCCAGCGGGGGGCCTCCAAGAGACCCAGTACTTC. Protein sequence: CASSQDPAGGLQETQYF.

This chain connects TRBV18 to TRBJ2-3; D may be TRBD1 (6 bases). V was clipped by 6 bases and J by 3 bases, with 19 bases between them. This CDR3 is built from 16 residues. CDR1 is KGHSH, CDR2 LQKENI, per germline. CDR3 region: CASSLMARDITDTQYF. DNA of the CDR3: TGTGCCAGCTCTCTCATGGCCCGGGACATTACAGATACGCAGTATTTT. Using reference TRBV18 and TRBJ2-3 for the parts outside the CDR3, the full variable domain is NAGVMQNPRHLVRRRGQEARLRCSPMKGHSHVYWYRQLPEEGLKFMVYLQKENIIDESGMPKERFSAEFPKEGPSILRIQQVVRGDSAAYFCASSLMARDITDTQYFGPGTRLTVL.

V gene TRBV11-2 combines with J gene TRBJ2-1, with 8 bases fitting TRBD2. The V segment lost 5 bases and the J segment 8 bases; nucleotides outside the gene matches: 11. Germline loops: CDR1 SGHAT, CDR2 FQNNGV. The CDR3 is 15 amino acids. The CDR3 reads CASSHPSGGMYEQFF. The DNA of the CDR3 is TGTGCCAGCAGCCACCCGAGCGGGGGTATGTATGAGCAGTTCTTC.

Concerning this clone itself: A read error may account for a junction end that differs from germline. V usage is TRBV7-9 and J usage is TRBJ1-1; TRBD1 is a possible D gene (6 bases). Germline V gene data show CDR1 as SEHNR and CDR2 as FQNEAQ (reference sequence). The CDR3 is 12 residues long. The CDR3 is CSSSLVGGGAFF. The CDR3 DNA follows: TGTTCCAGCAGCTTAGTGGGAGGGGGAGCTTTCTTT. Full variable domain (remainder filled in from reference TRBV7-9 and TRBJ1-1): DTGVSQNPRHKITKRGQNVTFRCDPISEHNRLYWYRQTLGQGPEFLTYFQNEAQLEKSRLLSDRFSAERPKGSFSTLEIQRTEQGDSAMYLCSSSLVGGGAFFGQGTRLTVV.

This clone was picked up one time. The rearrangement links TRBV18 to TRBJ2-2, with D tentatively TRBD1 (6 bases). The CDR3 is made up of 18 amino acids. Between the trimmed V and J ends, which lost 6 bases and 0 bases, there was a span of 20 bases. Germline V lookup: CDR1 KGHSH, CDR2 LQKENI. The CDR3 DNA sequence: TGTGCCAGCTCCCAGGGGCCTTCAACGGATTCGAACACCGGGGAGCTGTTTTTT. Its translation: CASSQGPSTDSNTGELFF.

The chain carries TRBV25-1 and TRBJ2-1; D gene uncertain. The length of the CDR3 is 10 residues. Trimming left V 8 bases short and J 14 bases short, with 13 bases between. Looked up from germline, CDR1 is MGHDK and CDR2 is SYGVNS. The CDR3 sequence: CASELAWKFF. The CDR3 DNA is TGTGCCAGCGAATTAGCCTGGAAGTTCTTC.

V is TRBV9 and J is TRBJ1-2; D remains ambiguous. The CDR3 extends over 14 amino acids. Looked up from germline, CDR1 is SGDLS and CDR2 is YYNGEE. V dropped 4 bases and J dropped 7 bases, with 17 bases sitting between them. The CDR3 is CASSSLGRAGGYTF. The DNA of the CDR3 is TGTGCCAGCAGCTCCCTCGGGAGGGCAGGTGGCTACACCTTC.

The J gene is TRBJ2-1, the V gene TRBV6-5; TRBD1 aligns across 9 bases. V trimming: 6 bases; J trimming: 10 bases; junction bases outside the gene matches: 13. In germline, CDR1 is MNHEY, CDR2 SVGAGI. This CDR3 has 15 residues. Here the CDR3 reads CASRSQGAPLREQFF. The CDR3 DNA is TGTGCCAGCAGATCACAGGGGGCCCCTCTCCGGGAGCAGTTCTTC.

This chain uses TRBV4-3 with TRBJ2-3; perhaps TRBD1 as D (5 bases). Germline V lookup: CDR1 LGHNA, CDR2 YSLEER. V was cut by 0 bases and J by 6 bases, with 22 bases left in between. This CDR3 contains 18 residues. As DNA, the CDR3 is TGCGCCAGCAGCCAAGATCTGCGTAGTCTAGGGGCTCCGGATACGCAGTATTTT. The encoded protein is CASSQDLRSLGAPDTQYF.

The genes are TRBV29-1 and TRBJ1-1; no definite D call. The CDR3 length is 12 residues. Germline lookup yields CDR1 SQVTM and CDR2 ANQGSEA. Between the trimmed V and J ends, which lost 4 bases and 1 base, there was a span of 7 bases. CDR3 residues: CSVVRQNTEAFF. CDR3 bases: TGCAGCGTTGTGCGGCAGAACACTGAAGCTTTCTTT.

The chain couples TRBV28 to TRBJ2-7; 12 bases align to TRBD2. The CDR3 sequence is 15 residues long. The V gene end was trimmed by 6 bases and the J gene end by 3 bases; junction bases not matched to a gene: 6. Germline V gene sequence: CDR1 MDHEN, CDR2 SYDVKM. The CDR3 DNA reads TGTGCCAGCAGAGAAACTAGCGGGAGGAGCTACGAGCAGTACTTC. Translating it yields CASRETSGRSYEQYF.

V is TRBV28 and J is TRBJ1-2; D is perhaps TRBD1 (5 bases). Trimming removed 3 bases from V and 2 bases from J, with 13 bases in between. The CDR3 is 15 amino acids. Per the germline V gene, CDR1 is MDHEN and CDR2 is SYDVKM. CDR3 sequence: CASSLVQGGNYGYTF. CDR3 nucleotides: TGTGCCAGCAGTTTGGTCCAGGGAGGCAACTATGGCTACACCTTC.

This chain uses TRBV4-3 with TRBJ2-2; the D gene is possibly TRBD1 (6 bases). There are 14 residues in the CDR3. Trimming left V 4 bases short and J 6 bases short, with 12 bases between. Germline CDR1 is LGHNA and CDR2 is YSLEER. As DNA, the CDR3 is TGCGCCAGCAGCCCGACAGGTGGAGCCGGGGAGCTGTTTTTT. Translating it yields CASSPTGGAGELFF.

The chain couples TRBV7-2 to TRBJ2-5; TRBD2 agrees at 8 bases. V shed 2 bases, J shed 1 base, and the junction held 0 bases outside the gene matches. Per the germline V gene, CDR1 is SGHTA and CDR2 is FQGNSA. CDR3 size: 14 residues. CDR3 sequence: CASSLTSGQETQYF. CDR3 bases: TGTGCCAGCAGCTTAACTAGCGGCCAAGAGACCCAGTACTTC.

J is TRBJ1-1 and V is TRBV4-3, with D possibly being TRBD1 (5 bases). The V end was cut by 2 bases, the J end by 0 bases, with 13 bases between. The germline CDR1 and CDR2 sequences are LGHNA and YSLEER. The CDR3 is 16 residues long. The CDR3 sequence is CASSQFPGTMNTEAFF. CDR3 in DNA: TGCGCCAGCAGCCAATTTCCGGGGACTATGAACACTGAAGCTTTCTTT.

V and J are TRBV7-8 and TRBJ2-5, with TRBD2 as a possible D gene (7 bases). Germline V gives CDR1 SGHVS, CDR2 FQNEAQ. This CDR3 comprises 16 residues. V lost 1 base, J lost 5 bases, and 17 bases lay in between. The CDR3 coding sequence is TGTGCCAGCAGCTTAGGGGCGGGGGCCTCGGGGGAGACCCAGTACTTC. Residues: CASSLGAGASGETQYF.